The next 26 T cell receptor beta chains were all read from a single sample in a study of blood T cells in healthy people across ages. A second PCR of 7 to 11 cycles used a sample-barcoded 5' primer and a J-beta primer mix. TCRdb reprocessed the 5' RACE reads with MiXCR, giving one entry per CDR3 protein. The profile covers some 750,000 distinct CDR3 sequences, with approximately 21% appearing a single time and 22% taken by the ten largest. Sequenced sample: blood. The receptors here all came from a man aged 65 to 85 in good health.

This chain joins TRBV21-1 and TRBJ2-1; the table's D call, TRBD2, was not checked against the DNA. TRBV21-1 is flagged as a pseudogene. The CDR3 has 17 residues. The CDR3 loop is CASSKGGLKREDLNGFF. Written as DNA, the CDR3 is TGTGCCAGCAGCAAAGGGGGGCTTAAGCGGGAGGACCTCAATGGGTTCTTC.

V gene TRBV3-1 combines with J gene TRBJ1-2, with 7 bases aligning to TRBD1. The J segment lost 6 bases and the V segment lost 2 bases, leaving 9 bases of the junction unmatched. Germline V gene data show CDR1 as LGHDT and CDR2 as YNNKEL (reference sequence). There are 15 residues in the CDR3. The CDR3 DNA is TGTGCCAGCAGCCAAACAGGGGTGGCCGGGGATGGCTACACCTTC. Its protein is CASSQTGVAGDGYTF.

This clonotype was recorded many times. This chain connects TRBV6-1 to TRBJ1-5; tentatively, D is TRBD1 (6 bases). The CDR3 loop spans 15 amino acids. Trimming stripped 2 bases from V and 3 bases from J, with 11 bases between. Germline-derived CDR1 and CDR2 are MNHNS and SASEGT. The chain's CDR3 is CASSESGQHNQPQHF. In nucleotides, the CDR3 is TGTGCCAGCAGTGAAAGTGGACAGCACAATCAGCCCCAGCATTTT.

The gene calls are TRBV6-5 and TRBJ1-2; perhaps TRBD1 as D (5 bases). CDR3 length equals 16 residues. Looked up from germline, CDR1 is MNHEY and CDR2 is SVGAGI. Trimming left V 1 base short and J 8 bases short, with 20 bases between. CDR3 residues: CASSYFGLGDWQGYTF. Here the CDR3 DNA reads TGTGCCAGCAGTTACTTCGGTCTTGGGGACTGGCAGGGCTACACCTTC.

A few counts support this clonotype. This chain links TRBV5-1 with TRBJ1-1; weak D call: TRBD1 (5 bases). The CDR3 loop spans 14 amino acids. V dropped 1 base and J dropped 0 bases, with 7 bases sitting between them. Germline loops: CDR1 SGHRS, CDR2 YFSETQ. Written as DNA, the CDR3 is TGCGCCAGCAGCTTGAAGGGGTTGAACACTGAAGCTTTCTTT. Translated, it gives CASSLKGLNTEAFF.

This clonotype was recorded many times. The rearrangement joins TRBV12-3 or TRBV12-4 to TRBJ2-5; maybe TRBD1 (5 bases). The J call could be wrong; TRBJ2-7 is a better fit for the DNA end. CDR3 length equals 12 residues. CDR3: CASSQGFHEQYF. CDR3 coding DNA: TGTGCCAGCAGCCAGGGTTTCCACGAGCAGTACTTC.

This clonotype was seen at least ten times. The chain has TRBV5-1 and TRBJ2-6; TRBD1 matches at 7 bases. V lost 0 bases, J lost 2 bases, and 2 bases stayed unmatched. This CDR3 has 16 amino acids. Germline CDR1 is SGHRS and CDR2 is YFSETQ. CDR3 sequence: CASSLDTGAGANVLTF. The CDR3 DNA sequence: TGCGCCAGCAGCTTGGATACAGGGGCTGGGGCCAACGTCCTGACTTTC.

This chain links TRBV13 with TRBJ2-7; unclear D gene. The germline gives CDR1 PRHDT, CDR2 FYEKMQ (reference sequence). Between the trimmed V and J ends, which lost 5 bases and 3 bases, there was a span of 11 bases. The CDR3 is 13 amino acids. CDR3 region: CASSTGLNYEQYF. The DNA for the CDR3 is TGTGCCAGCAGCACCGGTCTAAACTACGAGCAGTACTTC. Using reference TRBV13 and TRBJ2-7 for the parts outside the CDR3, the full variable domain is AAGVIQSPRHLIKEKRETATLKCYPIPRHDTVYWYQQGPGQDPQFLISFYEKMQSDKGSIPDRFSAQQFSDYHSELNMSSLELGDSALYFCASSTGLNYEQYFGPGTRLTVT.

This chain links TRBV30 with TRBJ1-1; D is unresolved. The germline V gene encodes CDR1 GTSNPN and CDR2 SVGIG (reference sequence). CDR3 length: 10 amino acids. V was cut by 1 base and J by 11 bases, with 8 bases left in between. The CDR3 coding sequence is TGTGCCTGGAGTGACCACGTGGCTTTCTTT. This translates into CAWSDHVAFF.

J is TRBJ1-2 and V is TRBV18; weak D call: TRBD1 (5 bases). CDR3 size: 15 residues. Germline V gives CDR1 KGHSH, CDR2 LQKENI. Between the trimmed V and J ends, which lost 2 bases and 6 bases, there was a span of 16 bases. The CDR3 coding sequence is TGTGCCAGCTCACCATCCGCACAGGAGTACGATGGCTACACCTTC. As protein: CASSPSAQEYDGYTF.

The table lists this clonotype with a count of one. The chain joins TRBV11-2 to TRBJ2-1; D not resolved. The CDR3 has 12 residues. V shed 4 bases and J shed 15 bases, with 16 bases lying between them. Germline lookup yields CDR1 SGHAT and CDR2 FQNNGV. CDR3 nucleotide sequence: TGTGCCAGCAGCTCAGCCCCCCCGAAGGGGTTCTTC. It translates to CASSSAPPKGFF.

V and J are TRBV7-2 and TRBJ2-1; D possibly matches TRBD1 or TRBD2 (5 bases each). Looked up from germline, CDR1 is SGHTA and CDR2 is FQGNSA. The germline V and J ends were trimmed by 8 bases and 7 bases, with 21 bases remaining between them. This CDR3 has 15 amino acids. In DNA form, the CDR3 reads TGTGCCAGCTTCGGGACGGGGACGTCTCGGAATGAGCAGTTCTTC. Translating gives CASFGTGTSRNEQFF.

V gene TRBV28 combines with J gene TRBJ2-5; D possibly corresponds to TRBD1 (5 bases). The assigned J gene may be wrong: the sequence end matches TRBJ2-7 better. This CDR3 region has 13 residues. The germline gives CDR1 MDHEN, CDR2 SYDVKM. CDR3 region: CASRRTTNYEQYF. DNA for the CDR3: TGTGCCAGCCGTAGGACAACCAATTACGAGCAGTACTTC.

The V and J genes are TRBV12-3 or TRBV12-4 and TRBJ2-7; D perhaps matches TRBD2 (5 bases). With the DNA end fitting TRBJ2-1 better, the J assignment may be wrong. The CDR3 is made up of 12 amino acids. CDR3 nucleotide sequence: TGTGCCAGCAGGAGGGTCAGCAATGAGCAGTTCTTC. Translation: CASRRVSNEQFF.

This chain connects TRBV19 to TRBJ1-1; D might be TRBD1 (6 bases). From germline, CDR1 is LNHDA and CDR2 SQIVND (reference sequence). This CDR3 spans 16 amino acids. V was cut by 3 bases and J by 6 bases, with 20 bases left in between. The CDR3 DNA reads as TGTGCCAGTAGTATTTATAGTACAGGGAGGCGTTCTGAAGCTTTCTTT. Translation gives CASSIYSTGRRSEAFF.

The rearrangement links TRBV7-3 to TRBJ2-1, with 9 bases fitting TRBD2. Per germline, CDR1 SGHTA and CDR2 FQGTGA. The CDR3 spans 14 residues. The trim removed 6 bases at V and 6 bases at J, leaving 6 bases unmatched. CDR3 in amino acids: CASRPTGLANEQFF. The DNA of the CDR3 is TGTGCCAGCAGACCCACGGGACTAGCCAATGAGCAGTTCTTC. The whole variable domain, filled in from reference TRBV7-3 and TRBJ2-1, reads GAGVSQTPSNKVTEKGKYVELRCDPISGHTALYWYRQSLGQGPEFLIYFQGTGAADDSGLPNDRFFAVRPEGSVSTLKIQRTERGDSAVYLCASRPTGLANEQFFGPGTRLTVL.

The V call is TRBV16, the J call TRBJ1-5; 12 bases agree with TRBD1. The germline CDR1 and CDR2 sequences are KGHSY and FQNENV. The CDR3 is 19 amino acids. After removal of 0 bases from V and 4 bases from J, the junction contained 10 bases not matched to a gene. The CDR3 loop reads CASSQSRDRGLWANQPQHF. The DNA for the CDR3 is TGTGCCAGCAGCCAATCTAGGGACAGGGGGCTTTGGGCAAATCAGCCCCAGCATTTT. Looking up the rest from reference TRBV16 and TRBJ1-5 gives the full variable domain: GEEVAQTPKHLVRGEGQKAKLYCAPIKGHSYVFWYQQVLKNEFKFLISFQNENVFDETGMPKERFSAKCLPNSPCSLEIQATKLEDSAVYFCASSQSRDRGLWANQPQHFGDGTRLSIL.

This clonotype was counted a few times. V usage is TRBV13 and J usage is TRBJ1-2; D might be TRBD1 (5 bases). The CDR3 length is 15 residues. V shed 5 bases and J shed 4 bases, with 17 bases lying between them. Germline V gene data show CDR1 as PRHDT and CDR2 as FYEKMQ (reference sequence). CDR3 region: CASSTGTHGGYGYTF. CDR3 sequence (DNA): TGTGCCAGCAGCACCGGGACCCACGGGGGCTATGGCTACACCTTC. The variable domain in full, with the rest retrieved from reference TRBV13 and TRBJ1-2, is AAGVIQSPRHLIKEKRETATLKCYPIPRHDTVYWYQQGPGQDPQFLISFYEKMQSDKGSIPDRFSAQQFSDYHSELNMSSLELGDSALYFCASSTGTHGGYGYTFGSGTRLTVV.

This clonotype turned up a few times. CDR3 sequence reads: CASSHSGQGSGAEAFF. CDR3 sequence (DNA): TGCGCCAGCAGCCATTCGGGACAGGGTAGTGGGGCTGAAGCTTTCTTT. The chain uses TRBV4-1 and TRBJ1-1; 9 bases match TRBD1. V lost 3 bases and J lost 6; bases outside the gene matches: 11. The CDR3 extends over 16 amino acids. Germline assignment: CDR1 MGHRA and CDR2 YSYEKL.

The table lists this clonotype with a few counts. The V and J genes are TRBV20-1 and TRBJ1-5, with 7 nucleotides matching TRBD1. The CDR3 contains 16 residues. J was trimmed by 0 bases and V by 0 bases; bases with no gene match: 5. Germline CDR1 DFQATT, CDR2 SNEGSKA (reference sequence). CDR3: CSARETGSYSNQPQHF. The CDR3 bases are TGCAGTGCTAGAGAGACAGGGAGTTATAGCAATCAGCCCCAGCATTTT.

The sample holds a few counts of this clonotype. The J gene is TRBJ2-7, the V gene TRBV7-2; TRBD1 matches 9 bases. The V gene end was trimmed by 7 bases and the J gene end by 4 bases; junction bases not matched to a gene: 5. CDR3 length equals 13 residues. CDR1 and CDR2 (germline): SGHTA, FQGNSA. CDR3 nucleotides: TGTGCCAGCACACAGGGGGCGCTTTACGAGCAGTACTTC. It yields the protein CASTQGALYEQYF. The complete variable domain, with remaining parts taken from reference TRBV7-2 and TRBJ2-7, reads GAGVSQSPSNKVTEKGKDVELRCDPISGHTALYWYRQSLGQGLEFLIYFQGNSAPDKSGLPSDRFSAERTGGSVSTLTIQRTQQEDSAVYLCASTQGALYEQYFGPGTRLTVT.

The chain couples TRBV20-1 to TRBJ2-3, with 14 bases fitting TRBD2. The V gene's germline CDR1 is DFQATT and CDR2 SNEGSKA (reference sequence). The CDR3 totals 18 residues. With V trimmed by 3 bases and J by 1 base, 9 bases remained unmatched. CDR3 loop: CSARGEMTSGGGTDTQYF. The CDR3 coding sequence is TGCAGTGCTAGGGGGGAAATGACTAGCGGGGGGGGCACAGATACGCAGTATTTT.

The V and J genes are TRBV5-1 and TRBJ2-5, with TRBD2 matching 11 bases. The germline V gene encodes CDR1 SGHRS and CDR2 YFSETQ. This CDR3 region has 17 residues. The V segment lost 4 bases and the J segment 1 base; nucleotides outside the gene matches: 9. The CDR3 sequence is CASSKTTSGGPQETQYF. CDR3 in DNA: TGCGCCAGCAGCAAGACTACTAGCGGGGGCCCCCAAGAGACCCAGTACTTC.

V usage is TRBV4-3 and J usage is TRBJ2-6, with 12 bases that match TRBD2. Looked up from germline, CDR1 is LGHNA and CDR2 is YSLEER. V shed 4 bases and J 2 bases; nucleotides not matched to a gene: 3. The CDR3 sequence is 17 residues long. This CDR3 reads CASSRRTSGTGANVLTF. CDR3 sequence (DNA): TGCGCCAGCAGCCGCCGGACTAGCGGGACTGGGGCCAACGTCCTGACTTTC.

This clonotype was observed a handful of times. This sequence joins TRBV27 and TRBJ1-2; no clear D gene. Germline values: CDR1 MNHEY, CDR2 SMNVEV (reference sequence). The length of the CDR3 is 13 residues. V was cut by 3 bases and J by 3 bases, with 8 bases left in between. The CDR3 spells CASSLATHYGYTF. Written as DNA, the CDR3 is TGTGCCAGCAGTTTGGCGACACACTATGGCTACACCTTC.

This clonotype has just a few counts. CDR3 region: CATSSEKDSPLHF. The CDR3, as DNA: TGTGCCACCAGCAGTGAGAAGGATTCACCCCTCCACTTT. The genes are TRBV15 and TRBJ1-6; D call uncertain. Germline V gene lookup returns CDR1 LNHNV and CDR2 YYDKDF (reference sequence). The length of the CDR3 is 13 residues. V lost 3 bases, J lost 8 bases, and 8 bases lay in between.